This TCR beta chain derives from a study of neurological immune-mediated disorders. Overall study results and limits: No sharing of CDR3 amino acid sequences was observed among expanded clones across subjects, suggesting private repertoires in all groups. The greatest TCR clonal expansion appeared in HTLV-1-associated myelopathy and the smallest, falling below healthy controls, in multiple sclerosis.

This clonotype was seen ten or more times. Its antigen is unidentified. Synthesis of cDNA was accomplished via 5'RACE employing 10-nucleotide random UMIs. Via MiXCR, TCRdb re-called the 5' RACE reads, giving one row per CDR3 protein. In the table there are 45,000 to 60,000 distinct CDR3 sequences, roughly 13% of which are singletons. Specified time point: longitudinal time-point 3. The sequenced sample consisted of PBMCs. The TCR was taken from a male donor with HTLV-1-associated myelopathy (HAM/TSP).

CDR3 protein: CSVSVGRNEQYF. CDR3 in DNA: TGCAGCGTCTCAGTAGGAAGAAACGAGCAGTACTTC. The V gene is TRBV29-1, the J gene TRBJ2-7, with unresolved D. The germline V gene encodes CDR1 SQVTM and CDR2 ANQGSEA. This CDR3 comprises 12 residues. V dropped 6 bases and J dropped 5 bases, with 14 bases sitting between them.